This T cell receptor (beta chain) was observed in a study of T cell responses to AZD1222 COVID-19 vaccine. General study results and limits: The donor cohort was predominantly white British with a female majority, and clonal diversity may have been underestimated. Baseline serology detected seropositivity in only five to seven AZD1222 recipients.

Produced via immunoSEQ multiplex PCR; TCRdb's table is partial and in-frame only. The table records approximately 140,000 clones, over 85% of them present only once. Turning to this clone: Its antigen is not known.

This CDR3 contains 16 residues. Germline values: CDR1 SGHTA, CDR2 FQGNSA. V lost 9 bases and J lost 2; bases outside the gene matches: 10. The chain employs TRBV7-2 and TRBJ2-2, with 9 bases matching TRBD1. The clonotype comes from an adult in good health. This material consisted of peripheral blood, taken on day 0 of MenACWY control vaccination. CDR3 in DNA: TGTGCCAGAGACCTAGGGACAGGGTTAAACACCGGGGAGCTGTTTTTT. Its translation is CARDLGTGLNTGELFF. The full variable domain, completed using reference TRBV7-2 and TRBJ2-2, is GAGVSQSPSNKVTEKGKDVELRCDPISGHTALYWYRQSLGQGLEFLIYFQGNSAPDKSGLPSDRFSAERTGGSVSTLTIQRTQQEDSAVYLCARDLGTGLNTGELFFGEGSRLTVL.